This is a list of T cell receptor beta chains from one sample in a study of cytomegalovirus exposure and HLA in healthy donors. Clones were read by immunoSEQ multiplex PCR, and TCRdb kept only the in-frame ones, dropping some. The table has some 110,000 clones, 55% to 75% seen once. The source material was PBMCs. The receptors originated from a man aged 30 to 39 in good health and CMV-seropositive. The CDR3 runs from the conserved cysteine through the conserved F or W. The order of the fields is CDR3 length, J gene, clone size, V gene, D gene, CDR3 protein, CDR3 DNA. D genes are given only for firm matches. Only some rows state a clone size, as once, few, many or a class for expanded clones.

>16|TRBJ2-1|NA|TRBV7-2|TRBD2
CASSYLSGGSYNEQFF
TGTGCCAGCAGCTACCTTAGCGGGGGCTCCTACAATGAGCAGTTCTTC
>15|TRBJ1-1|NA|TRBV5-6|NA
CASSSAPGKRAEAFF
TGTGCCAGCAGCTCCGCACCAGGGAAAAGGGCTGAAGCTTTCTTT
>13|TRBJ2-7|NA|TRBV5-6|TRBD1
CASSWGQGGEQYF
TGTGCCAGCAGCTGGGGACAGGGAGGCGAGCAGTACTTC
>19|TRBJ2-1|few|TRBV2|TRBD2
CASSDFYLASGGIYNEQFF
TGTGCCAGCAGTGACTTTTATTTGGCTAGCGGGGGCATCTACAATGAGCAGTTCTTC
>15|TRBJ2-1|NA|TRBV11-3|TRBD1
CASSPFDRVYNEQFF
TGTGCCAGCAGCCCGTTCGACAGGGTCTACAATGAGCAGTTCTTC
>15|TRBJ2-1|NA|TRBV19|NA
CATRVGSSTYNEQFF
TGTGCCACCCGGGTCGGTAGTAGCACCTACAATGAGCAGTTCTTC
>16|TRBJ2-1|once|TRBV7-3|TRBD2
CASSPHSGSNYNEQFF
TGTGCCAGCAGCCCGCATAGCGGGAGTAACTACAATGAGCAGTTCTTC
>14|TRBJ1-1|NA|TRBV27|NA
CASSFNSPNTEAFF
TGTGCCAGCAGTTTCAACTCCCCGAACACTGAAGCTTTCTTT
>14|TRBJ2-2|NA|TRBV5-6|NA
CASSLALENGELFF
TGTGCCAGCAGCTTGGCACTAGAAAATGGGGAGCTGTTTTTT
>15|TRBJ1-4|NA|TRBV5-1|NA
CASSLGGTENEKLFF
TGCGCCAGCAGCCTCGGAGGGACGGAAAATGAAAAACTGTTTTTT
>14|TRBJ2-1|once|TRBV4-3|NA
CASSQTRASLEQFF
TGCGCCAGCAGCCAGACTCGAGCCTCTCTTGAGCAGTTCTTC
>13|TRBJ1-2|few|TRBV29-1|TRBD1
CSVERGQNYGYTF
TGCAGCGTTGAGAGGGGGCAAAACTATGGCTACACCTTC
>17|TRBJ1-3|few|TRBV2|NA
CASSFRPTDGTGNTIYF
TGTGCCAGCAGTTTCCGTCCGACCGACGGGACTGGAAACACCATATATTTT
>14|TRBJ1-5|NA|TRBV19|NA
CASSIQGRHQPQHF
TGTGCCAGTAGTATCCAGGGAAGGCATCAGCCCCAGCATTTT
>13|TRBJ2-5|few|TRBV7-9|NA
CASSPNPTETQYF
TGTGCCAGCAGCCCTAACCCCACAGAGACCCAGTACTTC
>13|TRBJ2-7|NA|TRBV2|NA
CASSENRSYEQYF
TGTGCCAGCAGTGAAAACAGGTCCTACGAGCAGTACTTC
>15|TRBJ2-7|few|TRBV30|TRBD1
CAWTRQGVPSYEQYF
TGTGCCTGGACCAGACAGGGGGTGCCCTCCTACGAGCAGTACTTC
>13|TRBJ1-2|few|TRBV29-1|TRBD1
CSVRQGADYGYTF
TGCAGCGTTCGACAGGGGGCTGACTATGGCTACACCTTC
>13|TRBJ1-5|few|TRBV4-3|NA
CASSQDRDQPQHF
TGCGCCAGCAGCCAAGATCGGGATCAGCCCCAGCATTTT
>16|TRBJ2-1|NA|TRBV5-1|TRBD2
CASSLNPSGIYNEQFF
TGCGCCAGCAGCTTGAACCCTAGCGGGATTTACAATGAGCAGTTCTTC
>17|TRBJ2-1|few|TRBV9|TRBD2
CASSVSPAGGPHNEQFF
TGTGCCAGCAGCGTGTCCCCGGCGGGGGGGCCCCACAATGAGCAGTTCTTC
>17|TRBJ1-5|few|TRBV28|TRBD1
CASSLPGGRRVHQPQHF
TGTGCCAGCAGTTTACCAGGGGGCAGGAGGGTTCATCAGCCCCAGCATTTT
>15|TRBJ2-2|NA|TRBV25-1|NA
CASSEAGVPTGELFF
TGTGCCAGCAGTGAGGCAGGGGTCCCCACCGGGGAGCTGTTTTTT
>20|TRBJ1-1|NA|TRBV5-1|NA
CASSPQGGAARYLMNTEAFF
TGCGCCAGCAGCCCTCAGGGAGGGGCAGCTCGGTACTTAATGAACACTGAAGCTTTCTTT
>14|TRBJ1-1|few|TRBV7-3|NA
CASSPGGTNTEAFF
TGTGCCAGCAGCCCCGGGGGTACAAACACTGAAGCTTTCTTT
>14|TRBJ2-5|NA|TRBV7-9|TRBD2
CASSFQREQETQYF
TGTGCCAGCAGCTTCCAGCGGGAGCAAGAGACCCAGTACTTC
>14|TRBJ1-4|NA|TRBV6-6|NA
CASSLGLAYEKLFF
TGTGCCAGCAGTTTGGGACTGGCGTATGAAAAACTGTTTTTT